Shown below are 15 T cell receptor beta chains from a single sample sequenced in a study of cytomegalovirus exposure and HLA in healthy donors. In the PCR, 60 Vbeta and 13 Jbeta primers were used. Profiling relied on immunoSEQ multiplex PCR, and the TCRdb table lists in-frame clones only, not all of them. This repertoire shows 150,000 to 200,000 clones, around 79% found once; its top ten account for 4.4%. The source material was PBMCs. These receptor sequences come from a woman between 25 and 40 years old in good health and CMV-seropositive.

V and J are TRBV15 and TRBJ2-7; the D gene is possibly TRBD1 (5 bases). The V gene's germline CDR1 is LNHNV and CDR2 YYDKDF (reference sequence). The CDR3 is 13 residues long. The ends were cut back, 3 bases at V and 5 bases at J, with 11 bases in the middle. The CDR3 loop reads CATSRRQFHEQYF. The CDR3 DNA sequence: TGTGCCACCAGCAGGCGACAGTTCCACGAGCAGTACTTC. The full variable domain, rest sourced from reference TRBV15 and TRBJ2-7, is DAMVIQNPRYQVTQFGKPVTLSCSQTLNHNVMYWYQQKSSQAPKLLFHYYDKDFNNEADTPDNFQSRRPNTSFCFLDIRSPGLGDTAMYLCATSRRQFHEQYFGPGTRLTVT.

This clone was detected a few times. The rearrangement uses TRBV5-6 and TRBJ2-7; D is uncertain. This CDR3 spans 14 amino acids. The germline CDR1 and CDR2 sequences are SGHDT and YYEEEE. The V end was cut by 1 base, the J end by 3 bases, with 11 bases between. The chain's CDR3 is CASSLSYSGYEQYF. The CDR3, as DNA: TGTGCCAGCAGCTTGTCTTATTCAGGCTACGAGCAGTACTTC.

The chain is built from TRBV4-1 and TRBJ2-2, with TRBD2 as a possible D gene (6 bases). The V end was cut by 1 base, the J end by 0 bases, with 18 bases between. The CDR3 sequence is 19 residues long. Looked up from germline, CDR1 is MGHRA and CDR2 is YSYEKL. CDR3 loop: CASSQGISGKAANTGELFF. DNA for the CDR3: TGCGCCAGCAGCCAAGGAATTAGCGGAAAGGCCGCGAACACCGGGGAGCTGTTTTTT.

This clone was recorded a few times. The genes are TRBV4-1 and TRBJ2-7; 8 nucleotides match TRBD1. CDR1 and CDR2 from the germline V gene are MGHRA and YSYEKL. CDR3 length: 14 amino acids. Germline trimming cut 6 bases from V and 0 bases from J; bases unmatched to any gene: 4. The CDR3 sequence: CASSVGTGSYEQYF. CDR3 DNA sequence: TGCGCCAGCAGTGTGGGGACAGGCTCCTACGAGCAGTACTTC.

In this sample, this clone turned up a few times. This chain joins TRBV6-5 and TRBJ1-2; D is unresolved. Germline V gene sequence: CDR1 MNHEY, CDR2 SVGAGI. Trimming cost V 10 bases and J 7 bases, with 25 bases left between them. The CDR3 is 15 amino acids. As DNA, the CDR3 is TGTGCCACCGCGCTTGAGGAGGAGGGATTTGGTGGCTACACCTTC. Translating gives CATALEEEGFGGYTF.

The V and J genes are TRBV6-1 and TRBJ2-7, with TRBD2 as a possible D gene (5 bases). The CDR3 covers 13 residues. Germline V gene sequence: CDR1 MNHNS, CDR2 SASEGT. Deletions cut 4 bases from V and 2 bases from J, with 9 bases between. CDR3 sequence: CASSAGLAYEQYF. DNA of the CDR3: TGTGCCAGCAGTGCCGGACTGGCCTACGAGCAGTACTTC.

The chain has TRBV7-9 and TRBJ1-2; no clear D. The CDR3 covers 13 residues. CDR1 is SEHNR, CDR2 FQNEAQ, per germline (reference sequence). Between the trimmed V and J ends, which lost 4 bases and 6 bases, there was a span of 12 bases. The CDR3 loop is CASSYSLGDGYTF. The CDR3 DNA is TGTGCCAGCAGCTACTCATTGGGAGATGGCTACACCTTC.

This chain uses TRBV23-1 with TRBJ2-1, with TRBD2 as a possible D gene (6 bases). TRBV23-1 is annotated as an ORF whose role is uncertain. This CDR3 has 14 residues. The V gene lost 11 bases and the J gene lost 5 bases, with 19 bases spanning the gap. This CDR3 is CAARRAVLDNEQFF. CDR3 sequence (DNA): TGCGCCGCAAGGAGGGCAGTCCTCGACAATGAGCAGTTCTTC.

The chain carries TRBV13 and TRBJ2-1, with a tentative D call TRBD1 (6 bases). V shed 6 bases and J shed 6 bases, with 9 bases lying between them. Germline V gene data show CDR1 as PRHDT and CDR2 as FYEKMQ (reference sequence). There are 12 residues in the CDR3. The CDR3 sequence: CASRSRGNEQFF. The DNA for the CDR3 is TGTGCCAGCAGGTCCAGGGGCAATGAGCAGTTCTTC. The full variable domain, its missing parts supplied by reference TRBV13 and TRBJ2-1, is AAGVIQSPRHLIKEKRETATLKCYPIPRHDTVYWYQQGPGQDPQFLISFYEKMQSDKGSIPDRFSAQQFSDYHSELNMSSLELGDSALYFCASRSRGNEQFFGPGTRLTVL.

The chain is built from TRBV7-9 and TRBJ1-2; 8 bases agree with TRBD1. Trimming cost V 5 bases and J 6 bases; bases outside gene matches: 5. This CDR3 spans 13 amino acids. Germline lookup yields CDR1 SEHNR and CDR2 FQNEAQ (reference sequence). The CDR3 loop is CASSTGQGDGYTF. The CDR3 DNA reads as TGTGCCAGCAGCACTGGACAGGGAGATGGCTACACCTTC. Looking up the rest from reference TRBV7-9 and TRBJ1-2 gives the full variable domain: DTGVSQNPRHKITKRGQNVTFRCDPISEHNRLYWYRQTLGQGPEFLTYFQNEAQLEKSRLLSDRFSAERPKGSFSTLEIQRTEQGDSAMYLCASSTGQGDGYTFGSGTRLTVV.

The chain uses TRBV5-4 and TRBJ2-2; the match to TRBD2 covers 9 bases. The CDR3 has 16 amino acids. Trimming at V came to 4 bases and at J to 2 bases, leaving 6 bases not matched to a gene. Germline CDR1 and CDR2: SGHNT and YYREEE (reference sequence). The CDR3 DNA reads TGTGCCAGCAGCCGTTCTAGCGGGGATAACACCGGGGAGCTGTTTTTT. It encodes CASSRSSGDNTGELFF.

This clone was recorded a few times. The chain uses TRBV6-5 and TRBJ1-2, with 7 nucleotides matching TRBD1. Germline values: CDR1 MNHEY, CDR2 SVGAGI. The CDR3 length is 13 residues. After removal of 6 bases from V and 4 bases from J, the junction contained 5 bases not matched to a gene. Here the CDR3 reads CASRIQGRYGYTF. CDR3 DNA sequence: TGTGCCAGCAGGATACAGGGGCGCTATGGCTACACCTTC.

The CDR3 spells CSVEVAGPSGYTF. The CDR3, as DNA: TGCAGCGTTGAAGTCGCAGGGCCCTCCGGCTACACCTTC. The V and J genes are TRBV29-1 and TRBJ1-2; perhaps TRBD1 as D (5 bases). The CDR3 consists of 13 residues. Trimming stripped 1 base from V and 8 bases from J, with 14 bases between. CDR1 is SQVTM, CDR2 ANQGSEA, per germline.

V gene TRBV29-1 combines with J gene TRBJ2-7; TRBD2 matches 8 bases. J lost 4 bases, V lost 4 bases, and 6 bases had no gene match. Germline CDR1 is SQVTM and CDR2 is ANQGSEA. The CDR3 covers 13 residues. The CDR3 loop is CSVVTSVQYEQYF. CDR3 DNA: TGCAGCGTTGTGACTAGCGTCCAATACGAGCAGTACTTC.

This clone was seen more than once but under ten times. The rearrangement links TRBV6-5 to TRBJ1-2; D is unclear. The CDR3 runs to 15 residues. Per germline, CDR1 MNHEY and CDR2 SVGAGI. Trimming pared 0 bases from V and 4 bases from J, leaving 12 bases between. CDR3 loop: CASSYSTGFGYGYTF. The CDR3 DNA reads TGTGCCAGCAGTTACTCGACGGGATTTGGCTATGGCTACACCTTC.